Many counts were recorded for the clone carrying this T cell receptor (beta chain). Its antigen remains unidentified. This sample stems from a study of identical twins. Study-wide results and limits: The models gave estimates that fell short of the out-of-frame TCR alpha sharing seen in monozygotic twins. Conclusions rested on cross-sectional statistics rather than following the same donors. Insertions were fewer in abundant cord blood beta clonotypes, whereas memory repertoires showed none of this pattern.

Using its own MiXCR run on the 5' RACE reads, TCRdb lists one record per CDR3 protein. This sample has about 920,000 distinct CDR3 sequences, with roughly 12% found just once. This CDR3 spans 15 amino acids. V lost 1 base and J lost 4; bases outside the gene matches: 3. Germline CDR1 and CDR2: SGHVS and FNYEAQ. This sample also appeared in a second study, on yellow fever vaccine responses in identical twins.

This sequence originates from a woman aged 18-35 years in good health. The sample taken for sequencing was PBMCs. The rearrangement links TRBV7-6 to TRBJ2-2; 7 bases agree with TRBD1. The CDR3 bases are TGTGCCAGCAGCTTAGATAGGGGGCGCACCGGGGAGCTGTTTTTT. Protein product: CASSLDRGRTGELFF.